These 32 T cell receptor beta chains share one sample of origin, sequenced in a study of a mutant IDH1 vaccine in newly diagnosed glioma (dated by TCRdb to the early 2020s). Library preparation was by the immunoSEQ multiplex PCR assay. What TCRdb holds here is the immuneACCESS table cut down to in-frame rearrangements. Part of the clones is not present; checked against another copy, under half of the missing clones reflect an unresolved V gene, and the others are unexplained. Counted in this sample were more than 25,000 clones; more than 60% of them appeared once. Roughly 7% of the sample comes from the top ten. Antigens of these TCRs are unknown. Explained via the paper, the time point label denotes: week 5, during vaccination. Each vaccine dose was 300 ug of a 20-mer mutant IDH1 peptide in Montanide, given subcutaneously with topical imiquimod. The source was PBMCs, collected from a glioma patient whose treatment included an IDH1 peptide vaccine. The receptors were sampled from a man in his forties or fifties with glioma. Some clones in this sample may be carry-over from other donors' samples.

The chain joins TRBV7-9 to TRBJ1-1, with a weak D call TRBD1 (5 bases). The germline V gene has CDR1 SEHNR and CDR2 FQNEAQ (reference sequence). The V and J ends lost 6 bases and 3 bases respectively, with 11 bases between them. The CDR3 runs to 13 residues. CDR3 sequence reads: CASSYLGDTEAFF. The CDR3 DNA reads as TGTGCCAGCAGTTACTTAGGGGACACTGAAGCTTTCTTT.

This sequence joins TRBV12-5 and TRBJ2-7, with 7 bases aligning to TRBD1. V lost 1 base to trimming and J lost 7 bases; unmatched junction nucleotides: 7. The CDR3 has 14 amino acids. Germline CDR1 and CDR2: LGHNT and FRNRAP. CDR3 sequence (DNA): TGTGCTAGTGGTTTGGAGCACAGGGGTGGAGAGCAGTACTTC. This translates into CASGLEHRGGEQYF.

The chain carries TRBV18 and TRBJ1-4; unclear D gene. The CDR3 contains 16 residues. Germline-derived CDR1 and CDR2 are KGHSH and LQKENI. V lost 2 bases, J lost 0 bases, and 10 bases lay in between. The CDR3 sequence: CASSPNEAPTNEKLFF. CDR3 sequence (DNA): TGTGCCAGCTCACCAAACGAGGCACCAACTAATGAAAAACTGTTTTTT. Full variable domain (outside the CDR3, taken from reference TRBV18 and TRBJ1-4): NAGVMQNPRHLVRRRGQEARLRCSPMKGHSHVYWYRQLPEEGLKFMVYLQKENIIDESGMPKERFSAEFPKEGPSILRIQQVVRGDSAAYFCASSPNEAPTNEKLFFGSGTQLSVL.

V is TRBV4-2 and J is TRBJ2-7; 13 nucleotides align to TRBD2. Trimming removed 2 bases from V and 2 bases from J; junction bases left unmatched: 12. The CDR3 runs to 19 residues. Germline V lookup: CDR1 LGHNA, CDR2 YNFKEQ. Here the CDR3 DNA reads TGTGCCAGCAGCCAACGTACGGGACTAGCGGGAAACTCTCCCTACGAGCAGTACTTC. Residues: CASSQRTGLAGNSPYEQYF.

J is TRBJ2-3 and V is TRBV9; a weak D match, TRBD2 (5 bases). CDR1 is SGDLS and CDR2 is YYNGEE in the germline V gene. V dropped 0 bases and J dropped 0 bases, with 8 bases sitting between them. The CDR3 length is 15 residues. As DNA, the CDR3 is TGTGCCAGCAGCGTAGGTTGGACTAGCACAGATACGCAGTATTTT. Amino acid sequence: CASSVGWTSTDTQYF.

The chain has TRBV4-3 and TRBJ1-1; 8 nucleotides match TRBD1. Germline V lookup: CDR1 LGHNA, CDR2 YSLEER. V lost 2 bases, J lost 2 bases, and 10 bases stayed unmatched. There are 17 residues in the CDR3. CDR3 in amino acids: CASSQYVTGDGNTEAFF. The CDR3 DNA reads as TGCGCCAGCAGCCAATACGTGACAGGGGACGGTAACACTGAAGCTTTCTTT.

The chain couples TRBV9 to TRBJ2-1; TRBD1 is a possible D gene (6 bases). V gave up 3 bases and J gave up 9 bases, with 19 bases separating them. Germline-derived CDR1 and CDR2 are SGDLS and YYNGEE. This CDR3 comprises 15 residues. This CDR3 reads CASSARAGDPAEQFF. The CDR3 DNA follows: TGTGCCAGCAGCGCCCGAGCAGGGGATCCTGCTGAGCAGTTCTTC.

This clone is deemed medium-sized. The V call is TRBV19, the J call TRBJ1-1; TRBD1 agrees at 9 bases. Germline CDR1 LNHDA, CDR2 SQIVND (reference sequence). After removal of 7 bases from V and 0 bases from J, the junction contained 3 bases not matched to a gene. The CDR3 runs to 14 residues. This CDR3 is CASTTGGLNTEAFF. CDR3 nucleotide sequence: TGTGCCAGTACCACAGGGGGCTTGAACACTGAAGCTTTCTTT.

The chain couples TRBV29-1 to TRBJ2-2; unclear D gene. Deletions cut 7 bases from V and 6 bases from J, with 12 bases between. CDR1 SQVTM and CDR2 ANQGSEA come from the germline V gene. The CDR3 sequence is 12 residues long. CDR3 sequence: CSARLSAGELFF. CDR3 coding DNA: TGCAGCGCCAGACTTTCTGCCGGGGAGCTGTTTTTT.

The V and J genes are TRBV4-3 and TRBJ1-1; no definite D call. The V and J ends lost 1 base and 4 bases respectively, with 7 bases between them. Germline-derived CDR1 and CDR2 are LGHNA and YSLEER. There are 13 residues in the CDR3. CDR3 region: CASSQGDSTEAFF. CDR3 bases: TGCGCCAGCAGCCAAGGGGATAGCACTGAAGCTTTCTTT.

In its sample, this clone was seen once. The rearrangement uses TRBV19 and TRBJ1-6, with 7 nucleotides matching TRBD1. The ends lost 4 bases at V and 7 bases at J; junction bases unmatched: 7. This CDR3 contains 15 residues. Per germline, CDR1 LNHDA and CDR2 SQIVND (reference sequence). The CDR3 region has the DNA TGTGCCAGTAGTACCAGACGGGACAGCAATTCACCCCTCCACTTT. It yields the protein CASSTRRDSNSPLHF.

This clone was recorded a few times. V gene TRBV14 combines with J gene TRBJ1-1; D unclear. V dropped 3 bases and J dropped 2 bases, with 10 bases sitting between them. In germline, CDR1 is SGHDN, CDR2 FVKESK. The CDR3 is 14 amino acids. The DNA for the CDR3 is TGTGCCAGCAGCCAGCCGCCCTTCAACACTGAAGCTTTCTTT. Translating gives CASSQPPFNTEAFF.

The chain recombines TRBV19 with TRBJ2-3, with no clear D. The CDR3 has 13 residues. Germline assignment: CDR1 LNHDA and CDR2 SQIVND (reference sequence). The V end was cut by 6 bases, the J end by 4 bases, with 11 bases between. In DNA form, the CDR3 reads TGTGCCAGTAGCCCGTGGATATCAGATACGCAGTATTTT. Translating gives CASSPWISDTQYF.

The CDR3 DNA follows: TGTGCCAGCAGCCGGGGACGGAGCACTGAAGCTTTCTTT. As protein: CASSRGRSTEAFF. The chain uses TRBV7-2 and TRBJ1-1, with D possibly being TRBD1 (5 bases). The CDR3 length is 13 residues. V lost 5 bases, J lost 4 bases, and 11 bases lay in between. Germline assignment: CDR1 SGHTA and CDR2 FQGNSA.

The genes are TRBV5-1 and TRBJ2-7; TRBD2 matches 8 bases. The CDR3 has 16 residues. Germline loops: CDR1 SGHRS, CDR2 YFSETQ. V lost 0 bases and J lost 3; bases outside the gene matches: 8. The CDR3 protein is CASSLAGSGAFYEQYF. The CDR3 DNA is TGCGCCAGCAGCTTGGCCGGTAGCGGGGCGTTCTACGAGCAGTACTTC.

This chain uses TRBV11-2 with TRBJ2-7, with 8 bases identical to TRBD1. After removal of 1 base from V and 1 base from J, the junction contained 6 bases not matched to a gene. CDR3 length: 16 amino acids. Germline V CDR1 and CDR2: SGHAT, FQNNGV. The CDR3 DNA sequence: TGTGCCAGCAGCTTAGGGGACAGGCTTAAGTCCTACGAGCAGTACTTC. Protein: CASSLGDRLKSYEQYF.

The rearrangement links TRBV25-1 to TRBJ2-2; a weak D match, TRBD2 (5 bases). Between the trimmed V and J ends, which lost 0 bases and 4 bases, there was a span of 9 bases. CDR1 and CDR2 from the germline V gene are MGHDK and SYGVNS. The CDR3 spans 15 residues. The CDR3, as DNA: TGTGCCAGCAGTGAATATAGCGCGTTCACCGGGGAGCTGTTTTTT. Protein product: CASSEYSAFTGELFF.

This chain links TRBV10-3 with TRBJ2-7, with D perhaps matching TRBD1 (6 bases). Per the germline V gene, CDR1 is ENHRY and CDR2 is SYGVKD. The ends were cut back, 6 bases at V and 0 bases at J, with 9 bases in the middle. The CDR3 extends over 13 amino acids. The CDR3 spells CAISRQDSYEQYF. In DNA form, the CDR3 reads TGTGCCATCAGCCGACAGGACTCCTACGAGCAGTACTTC.

Details on this clone: Since no conserved phenylalanine or tryptophan closes the CDR3, a read error is the likely cause. CDR3 loop: CASTPGQGNQPQHI. The DNA for the CDR3 is TGTGCCAGCACCCCGGGACAGGGAAATCAGCCCCAGCATATT. The chain recombines TRBV6-1 with TRBJ1-5; 9 nucleotides align to TRBD1. The trim removed 7 bases at V and 4 bases at J, leaving 5 bases unmatched. CDR3 length: 14 residues. Germline V lookup: CDR1 MNHNS, CDR2 SASEGT.

This clone was seen a few times. V gene TRBV5-1 combines with J gene TRBJ1-5; D is undetermined. The V end lost 0 bases, the J end lost 7 bases, and 8 bases lay between the germline ends. Looked up from germline, CDR1 is SGHRS and CDR2 is YFSETQ. The CDR3 is made up of 13 amino acids. This CDR3 reads CASSLENDQPQHF. The CDR3 DNA reads TGCGCCAGCAGCTTGGAAAACGACCAGCCCCAGCATTTT. The entire variable domain, with the rest obtained from reference TRBV5-1 and TRBJ1-5, is as follows: KAGVTQTPRYLIKTRGQQVTLSCSPISGHRSVSWYQQTPGQGLQFLFEYFSETQRNKGNFPGRFSGRQFSNSRSEMNVSTLELGDSALYLCASSLENDQPQHFGDGTRLSIL.

This clone occurred a few times. In DNA, the CDR3 is TGCAGCGTCCCCGGGCCGGGGAGCACTGAAGCTTTCTTT. Translation: CSVPGPGSTEAFF. This chain joins TRBV29-1 and TRBJ1-1; D is undetermined. The germline V gene has CDR1 SQVTM and CDR2 ANQGSEA. Trimming took 6 bases from V and 4 from J, leaving 15 bases between them. The CDR3 spans 13 residues.

This sequence joins TRBV5-1 and TRBJ1-4; D may be TRBD1 (5 bases). Germline V gene data show CDR1 as SGHRS and CDR2 as YFSETQ. V gave up 0 bases and J gave up 8 bases, with 11 bases separating them. The CDR3 consists of 14 residues. CDR3 DNA: TGCGCCAGCAGCTTGGTGGGGGACCGAGAAAAACTGTTTTTT. This encodes CASSLVGDREKLFF.

V gene TRBV10-1 combines with J gene TRBJ1-3; 9 positions agree with TRBD1. Germline assignment: CDR1 WNHNN and CDR2 SYGVQD (reference sequence). CDR3 length: 15 amino acids. J lost 2 bases, V lost 2 bases, and 1 base had no gene match. CDR3 bases: TGCGCCAGCAGTGAGAACAGGGGGCCTGGAAACACCATATATTTT. It specifies CASSENRGPGNTIYF.

The chain combines TRBV7-9 with TRBJ1-4, with D unresolved. Trimming cost V 5 bases and J 10 bases, with 14 bases left between them. CDR1 and CDR2 from the germline V gene are SEHNR and FQNEAQ (reference sequence). CDR3 length equals 13 residues. CDR3 sequence reads: CASSVAGGGKLFF. CDR3 in DNA: TGTGCCAGCAGCGTCGCAGGCGGAGGAAAACTGTTTTTT.

The sample holds a few counts of this clone. The chain uses TRBV9 and TRBJ1-5, with a tentative D call TRBD1 (5 bases). From germline, CDR1 is SGDLS and CDR2 YYNGEE. This CDR3 contains 13 residues. The V and J ends lost 2 bases and 3 bases respectively, with 6 bases between them. In DNA form, the CDR3 reads TGTGCCAGCAGCGTGGACATCAATCAGCCCCAGCATTTT. Its protein is CASSVDINQPQHF.

The rearrangement uses TRBV30 and TRBJ1-2; 10 bases align to TRBD1. J gave up 4 bases and V 2 bases, and 4 bases lay outside the gene matches. Germline V gives CDR1 GTSNPN, CDR2 SVGIG (reference sequence). The CDR3 runs to 14 residues. CDR3 nucleotide sequence: TGTGCCTGGAGTCCCGGACAGGGGGGCTATGGCTACACCTTC. This gives the protein CAWSPGQGGYGYTF.

The rearrangement uses TRBV10-2 and TRBJ2-7; D call uncertain. This CDR3 has 13 amino acids. The V gene lost 3 bases and the J gene lost 2 bases, with 8 bases spanning the gap. Germline CDR1 reads WSHSY; CDR2 reads SAAADI. The CDR3 coding sequence is TGCGCCAGCAGTGACAGGTATACCTACGAGCAGTACTTC. Translation: CASSDRYTYEQYF.

The table lists this clone with a few counts. This chain joins TRBV30 and TRBJ1-3; D not certain. Germline V lookup: CDR1 GTSNPN, CDR2 SVGIG (reference sequence). The CDR3 loop spans 13 amino acids. V lost 5 bases and J 0 bases, leaving 8 bases between the germline ends. CDR3 region: CAWGFFSGNTIYF. CDR3 sequence (DNA): TGTGCCTGGGGGTTCTTCTCTGGAAACACCATATATTTT.

This chain joins TRBV19 and TRBJ2-1; 10 bases fit TRBD2. The length of the CDR3 is 13 residues. Germline trimming cut 8 bases from V and 7 bases from J; bases unmatched to any gene: 5. Germline CDR1 reads LNHDA; CDR2 reads SQIVND (reference sequence). CDR3: CASRTSGENEQFF. The CDR3 bases are TGTGCCAGTCGAACTAGCGGGGAGAATGAGCAGTTCTTC.

V usage is TRBV6-6 and J usage is TRBJ2-7, with D perhaps TRBD1 (6 bases). V was pared by 10 bases and J by 1 base, with 14 bases between. This CDR3 is built from 13 residues. Germline values: CDR1 MNHNY, CDR2 SVGAGI (reference sequence). The CDR3 DNA reads as TGTGCCAACTCCCAGGGGAGATCCTACGAGCAGTACTTC. Residues: CANSQGRSYEQYF.

In its sample, this clone was seen once. The chain carries TRBV30 and TRBJ1-5; TRBD1 aligns across 8 bases. Germline values: CDR1 GTSNPN, CDR2 SVGIG (reference sequence). The CDR3 is 14 residues long. With V trimmed by 0 bases and J by 7 bases, 5 bases remained unmatched. CDR3 residues: CAWSVRGPKQPQHF. The CDR3 region has the DNA TGTGCCTGGAGTGTCAGGGGGCCGAAACAGCCCCAGCATTTT.

J is TRBJ2-7 and V is TRBV9; possibly TRBD1 for D (6 bases). Trimming stripped 0 bases from V and 0 bases from J, with 13 bases between. The CDR3 is made up of 16 amino acids. Germline CDR1 and CDR2: SGDLS and YYNGEE. As DNA, the CDR3 is TGTGCCAGCAGCGTAGGGGGACACCTCAGCTCCTACGAGCAGTACTTC. Translation gives CASSVGGHLSSYEQYF.